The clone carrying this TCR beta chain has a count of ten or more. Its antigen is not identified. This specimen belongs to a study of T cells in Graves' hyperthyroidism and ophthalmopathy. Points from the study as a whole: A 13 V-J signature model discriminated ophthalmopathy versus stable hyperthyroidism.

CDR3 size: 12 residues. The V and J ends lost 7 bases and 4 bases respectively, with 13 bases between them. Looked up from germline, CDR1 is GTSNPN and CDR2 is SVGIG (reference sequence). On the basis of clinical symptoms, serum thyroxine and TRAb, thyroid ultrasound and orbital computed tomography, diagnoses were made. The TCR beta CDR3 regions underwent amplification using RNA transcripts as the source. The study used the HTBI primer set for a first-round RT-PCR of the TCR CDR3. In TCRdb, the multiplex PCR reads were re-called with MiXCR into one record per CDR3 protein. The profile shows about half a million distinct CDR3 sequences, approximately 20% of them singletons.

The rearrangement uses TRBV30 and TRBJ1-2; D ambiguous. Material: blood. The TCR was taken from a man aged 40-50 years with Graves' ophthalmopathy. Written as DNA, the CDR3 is TGTGCCTCTCAAGACGGAACCTATGGCTACACCTTC. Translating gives CASQDGTYGYTF.